The entry below describes one T cell receptor beta chain. Trimming took 4 bases from V and 3 from J; bases not matched to a gene: 0. Germline V gene data show CDR1 as SGHAT and CDR2 as FQNNGV. The CDR3 runs to 13 residues. Assay used: immunoSEQ multiplex PCR; TCRdb lists only in-frame clones, some missing. Counted here are 15,000 to 20,000 clones, about 92% occurring once; the ten biggest clones make up roughly 49%. The data were taken from a study of OX40 agonist ivuxolimab in advanced cancers. This chain connects TRBV11-2 to TRBJ2-7; 10 bases align to TRBD1. Sequences were derived from CD4+ or CD8+ T cells sorted from blood, sampled in a trial of the OX40 agonist ivuxolimab. The TCR sequence derives from an adult with an advanced solid tumor such as melanoma, head and neck, liver or kidney cancer. The CDR3 reads CASSWDRGYEQYF. In DNA, the CDR3 is TGTGCCAGCAGCTGGGACAGGGGCTACGAGCAGTACTTC.